The T cell receptor beta chain described here comes from a study of cytomegalovirus exposure and HLA in healthy donors. Assay used: immunoSEQ multiplex PCR; TCRdb lists only in-frame clones, some missing. The sample has about 170,000 clones; about nine tenths are singletons. This CDR3 comprises 11 residues. V lost 4 bases, J lost 2 bases, and 3 bases lay in between. Germline V gene data show CDR1 as MNHNS and CDR2 as SASEGT. Sequenced input: PBMCs. The sequence derives from a man between 18 and 35 years old in good health and CMV-seropositive. V and J are TRBV6-1 and TRBJ2-7; D gene uncertain. This CDR3 reads CASSAAYEQYF. The CDR3 coding sequence is TGTGCCAGCAGTGCAGCCTACGAGCAGTACTTC.